Listed below are T cell receptor beta chains from one sample, sequenced in a study of low-dose radiotherapy and immunotherapy resistance in tumors. TCRdb processed the reads anew with MiXCR; each CDR3 protein has one entry. Of around 58,000 distinct CDR3 sequences in the sample, about 25% were seen once. The specimen comprised PBMCs, sampled after low-dose radiotherapy plus immunotherapy. Every receptor here comes from a male donor with prostate cancer. CDR3s leave out the opening cysteine and the closing phenylalanine or tryptophan. D genes are given only for firm matches.

TRBV4-2	NA	ASSQEFQGHTEAF
TRBV2	NA	ASSEGGAGYNEQF
TRBV7-9	NA	ASSLQGYEQY
TRBV18	NA	ASSLKIRGDGTEAF
TRBV12-3/TRBV12-4	TRBD2	ASSSAGGGRETQY
TRBV3-1	TRBD1	ASSQTGWGLSEAF
TRBV5-1	TRBD1	ASSLGTGDRYEQY
TRBV7-2	NA	ASSLVPIRTAFYGYT
TRBV20-1	NA	SARDGRYNEQF
TRBV28	NA	ASSLRLAGGHTGELFF
TRBV15	NA	ATVRGAANTEAF
TRBV6-2/TRBV6-3	TRBD2	ASSTAGTGHYEQY
TRBV7-8	NA	ASSYDRLNTEAF
TRBV28	TRBD2	ASSSWGGSYEQY
TRBV6-2/TRBV6-3	TRBD2	ASTARYIPGLAQPDTQY
TRBV6-2/TRBV6-3	TRBD1	ASGDSEGETQY
TRBV20-1	NA	SARVGVRGETQY
TRBV24-1	NA	ATSVDGGSYNEQF
TRBV19	TRBD2	ASSIGFWTSGTQPSYNEQF
TRBV3-1	NA	ASSQVGARETQY
TRBV3-1	TRBD2	ASSRTSGDGEQF
TRBV6-2/TRBV6-3	TRBD1	ASSKGQGTGYT
TRBV27	NA	ASSLRVDRPEQY
TRBV7-2	NA	ASSRLFSPLH
TRBV30	NA	AWSVYASSGANVLT
TRBV18	NA	ASSPPSEANVLT
TRBV2	TRBD2	ASRFAGGANEQF
TRBV12-3/TRBV12-4	NA	ASSLGGAANQPQH
TRBV4-1	TRBD1	ASSQAGTGLYGYT
TRBV28	TRBD2	ASSLSLAGGSEQY
TRBV9	TRBD1	ASSVLLGQGNYGYT